This note documents a single T cell receptor (beta chain) sequence. What it binds is unknown. This entry is derived from a study of Ad26.COV2.S vaccination and SARS-CoV-2 variants. Broader study findings: Spike-specific TCR breadth ran higher among vaccine recipients than placebo recipients.

J gave up 9 bases and V 10 bases, and 15 bases lay outside the gene matches. The CDR3 is 13 residues long. The germline V gene has CDR1 SNHLY and CDR2 FYNNEI. Only in-frame clones appear in the TCRdb table, and some are missing; sequencing was by immunoSEQ multiplex PCR. The data hold roughly 92,000 clones, with more than 65% observed a single time. V usage is TRBV2 and J usage is TRBJ2-7; 7 bases map to TRBD1. This TCR was sampled from a human donor who had recovered from COVID-19. Sequenced material: peripheral blood, taken after recovery from COVID-19. The DNA of the CDR3 is TGTGCCACCTCGACCATTCCCCGGGACAGGCAGTACTTC. It encodes CATSTIPRDRQYF.